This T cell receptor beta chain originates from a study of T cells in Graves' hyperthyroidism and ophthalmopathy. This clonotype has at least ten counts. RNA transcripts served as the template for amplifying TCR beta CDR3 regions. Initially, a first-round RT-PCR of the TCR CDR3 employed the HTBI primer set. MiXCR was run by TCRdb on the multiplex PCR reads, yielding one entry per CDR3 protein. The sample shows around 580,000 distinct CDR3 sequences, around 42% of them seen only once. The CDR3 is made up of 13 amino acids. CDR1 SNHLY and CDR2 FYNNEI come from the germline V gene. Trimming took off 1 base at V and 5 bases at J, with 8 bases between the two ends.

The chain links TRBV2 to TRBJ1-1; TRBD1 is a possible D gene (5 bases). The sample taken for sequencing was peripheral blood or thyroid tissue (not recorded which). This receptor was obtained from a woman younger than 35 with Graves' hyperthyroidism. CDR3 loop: CASSEVGDTEAFF. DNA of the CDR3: TGTGCCAGCAGTGAAGTGGGGGATACTGAAGCTTTCTTT.